This T cell receptor beta chain came from a study of blood T cell repertoires in COVID-19. Study at large: Donors in the United States, Italy and Spain gave samples during acute or convalescent COVID-19.

Assay used: immunoSEQ multiplex PCR; TCRdb lists only in-frame clones, some missing. Counted here are 250,000 to 350,000 clones, 65% to 90% occurring once; the ten biggest clones make up about 9.4%. CDR3 length: 15 residues. The germline V gene has CDR1 SGHDT and CDR2 YYEEEE. The ends were cut back, 4 bases at V and 2 bases at J, with 13 bases in the middle. The TCR originated in a young woman who had recovered from COVID-19. The sample consisted of PBMCs or T cells enriched from blood (not recorded which). The chain combines TRBV5-6 with TRBJ2-1; the D gene is possibly TRBD1 (5 bases). Here the CDR3 reads CASSPTQGTYNEQFF. As DNA, the CDR3 is TGTGCCAGCAGCCCGACCCAGGGCACCTACAATGAGCAGTTCTTC.